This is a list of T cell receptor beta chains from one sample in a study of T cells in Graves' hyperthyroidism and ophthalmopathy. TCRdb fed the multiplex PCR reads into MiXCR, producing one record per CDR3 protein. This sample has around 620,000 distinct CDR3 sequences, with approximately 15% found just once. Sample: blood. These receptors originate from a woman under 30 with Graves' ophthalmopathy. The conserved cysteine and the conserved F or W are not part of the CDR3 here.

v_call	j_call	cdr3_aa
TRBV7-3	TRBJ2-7	ASSSRGLAGGAGHEQY
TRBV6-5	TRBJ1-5	ASSYTAGAGEQPQH
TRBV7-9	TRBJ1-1	ASSLVSLPNIEAF
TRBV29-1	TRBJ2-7	SVEETGGNYEQY
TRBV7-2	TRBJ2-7	ASSEGQVPSYEQY
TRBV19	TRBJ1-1	ASSMGGQGSTEAF
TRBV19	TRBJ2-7	ASSMAAGGTYEQY
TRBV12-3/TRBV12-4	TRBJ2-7	ASSRQGLKEQY
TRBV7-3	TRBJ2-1	ASSLSGGREFPNEQF
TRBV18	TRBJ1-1	ASSPRRGRENTEAF
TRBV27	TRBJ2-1	ASSETSSSYNEQF
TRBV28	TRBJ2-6	ASSLKGTGYRITGANVLT
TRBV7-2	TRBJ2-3	ASSLSPGYTQY
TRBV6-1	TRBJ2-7	ASSEARIVYEQY
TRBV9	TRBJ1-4	ASSTYTTNEKLF
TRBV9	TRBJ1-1	ASTLGEGGTEAF
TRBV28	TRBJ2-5	ATSLISGLAGVAETQY
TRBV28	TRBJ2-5	ASSLRGQGETQY
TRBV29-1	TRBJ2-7	SVEGAQEDFGEQY
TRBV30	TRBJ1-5	AWSVPGRREPQH
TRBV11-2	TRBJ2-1	ASSLLSRGANEQF
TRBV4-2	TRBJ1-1	ASSRRGTGRGEGTEAF
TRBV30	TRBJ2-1	AWSRTASYNEQF
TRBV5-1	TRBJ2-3	ASSLGTSASTDTQY
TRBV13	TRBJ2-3	ASRFGRSTDTQY
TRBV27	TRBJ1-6	ASSLLQGGSPLH
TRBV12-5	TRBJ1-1	ASAQGLNTEAF
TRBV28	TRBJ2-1	ASSWGKYNEQF